Below, 25 T cell receptor beta chains from the same sample are listed, as sequenced in a study of Tregs in tolerant kidney transplant recipients. Repertoires were generated with immunoSEQ multiplex PCR, while TCRdb's copy carries only in-frame clones and drops some. This sample has around 77,000 clones; 95% to 98% occur once, and the top ten carry over 0.45%. Source: CD4+ T cells from blood, taken before the transplant. These receptors were taken from a human donor who received a combined kidney and bone marrow transplant.

The gene calls are TRBV18 and TRBJ2-5; 9 bases line up with TRBD1. J was trimmed by 4 bases and V by 1 base; bases with no gene match: 7. The CDR3 has 16 amino acids. The germline V gene encodes CDR1 KGHSH and CDR2 LQKENI. CDR3: CASSPRTSGQGETQYF. The CDR3 region has the DNA TGTGCCAGCTCACCACGTACCTCGGGACAGGGAGAGACCCAGTACTTC.

J is TRBJ1-1 and V is TRBV7-8, with 10 bases that match TRBD1. The germline gives CDR1 SGHVS, CDR2 FQNEAQ. The V gene end was trimmed by 0 bases and the J gene end by 4 bases; junction bases not matched to a gene: 2. This CDR3 is 15 amino acids long. CDR3 nucleotides: TGTGCCAGCAGCTTAGCCCGGACAGGGGGCACTGAAGCTTTCTTT. Protein sequence: CASSLARTGGTEAFF.

The chain couples TRBV18 to TRBJ2-7; D is uncertain. The germline V gene has CDR1 KGHSH and CDR2 LQKENI. The V end was cut by 0 bases, the J end by 4 bases, with 10 bases between. The CDR3 spans 14 residues. The CDR3 region has the DNA TGTGCCAGCTCACCACCGATTCGAGTATACGAGCAGTACTTC. This codes for CASSPPIRVYEQYF.

The rearrangement joins TRBV6-4 to TRBJ2-7; weak D call: TRBD1 (5 bases). Germline V gene sequence: CDR1 MRHNA, CDR2 SNTAGT. The CDR3 extends over 15 amino acids. Deletions cut 10 bases from V and 4 bases from J, with 23 bases between. The CDR3: CAKFPMGHLRYEQYF. The CDR3 DNA is TGTGCCAAATTCCCTATGGGGCACCTTCGTTACGAGCAGTACTTC.

J is TRBJ2-3 and V is TRBV7-2; 7 nucleotides line up with TRBD2. Germline CDR1 reads SGHTA; CDR2 reads FQGNSA. The V gene end was trimmed by 0 bases and the J gene end by 3 bases; junction bases not matched to a gene: 3. The CDR3 sequence is 15 residues long. Written as DNA, the CDR3 is TGTGCCAGCAGCTTAGCGGGGGGGAGTACAGATACGCAGTATTTT. This gives the protein CASSLAGGSTDTQYF. The full variable domain, completed using reference TRBV7-2 and TRBJ2-3, is GAGVSQSPSNKVTEKGKDVELRCDPISGHTALYWYRQSLGQGLEFLIYFQGNSAPDKSGLPSDRFSAERTGGSVSTLTIQRTQQEDSAVYLCASSLAGGSTDTQYFGPGTRLTVL.

This clone appeared once. This chain uses TRBV18 with TRBJ1-2; the match to TRBD1 covers 7 bases. The CDR3 has 15 residues. With 3 bases clipped from V and 5 bases from J, the junction kept 9 bases outside the gene matches. Germline assignment: CDR1 KGHSH and CDR2 LQKENI. CDR3 bases: TGTGCCAGCTCACCTGCCGGGACAGATAAGTATGGCTACACCTTC. This sequence encodes CASSPAGTDKYGYTF. Looking up the rest from reference TRBV18 and TRBJ1-2 gives the full variable domain: NAGVMQNPRHLVRRRGQEARLRCSPMKGHSHVYWYRQLPEEGLKFMVYLQKENIIDESGMPKERFSAEFPKEGPSILRIQQVVRGDSAAYFCASSPAGTDKYGYTFGSGTRLTVV.

The genes are TRBV6-6 and TRBJ1-5, with D unclear. V dropped 2 bases and J dropped 5 bases, with 7 bases sitting between them. Germline V lookup: CDR1 MNHNY, CDR2 SVGAGI (reference sequence). The CDR3 runs 13 residues. CDR3 DNA: TGTGCCAGCAGTTACGAGCACCATCAGCCCCAGCATTTT. It translates to CASSYEHHQPQHF.

The chain recombines TRBV6-1 with TRBJ1-2, with unresolved D. Germline loops: CDR1 MNHNS, CDR2 SASEGT. Trimming took 2 bases from V and 8 from J, leaving 18 bases between them. The CDR3 is 15 residues long. In nucleotides, the CDR3 is TGTGCCAGCAGTGAAAGTTACAGTCCCTATGGAGGCTACACCTTC. It is translated as CASSESYSPYGGYTF.

The chain uses TRBV11-1 and TRBJ2-2, with 9 bases identical to TRBD1. The V segment lost 5 bases and the J segment 0 bases; nucleotides outside the gene matches: 1. CDR1 is SGHAT and CDR2 is FQDESV in the germline V gene (reference sequence). CDR3 length: 15 residues. The CDR3 sequence: CASSRDRANTGELFF. CDR3 nucleotides: TGTGCCAGCAGCCGGGACAGGGCGAACACCGGGGAGCTGTTTTTT.

The CDR3, as DNA: TGTGCCTGGAGTTTTACAGGGATCCTCTCTGGAAACACCATATATTTT. Its protein product is CAWSFTGILSGNTIYF. The rearrangement uses TRBV30 and TRBJ1-3, with D possibly being TRBD1 (6 bases). The CDR3 covers 16 residues. Germline V gene data show CDR1 as GTSNPN and CDR2 as SVGIG (reference sequence). The germline V and J ends were trimmed by 2 bases and 0 bases, with 14 bases remaining between them.

This chain connects TRBV7-2 to TRBJ2-1, with D tentatively TRBD2 (5 bases). Germline assignment: CDR1 SGHTA and CDR2 FQGNSA. There are 15 residues in the CDR3. Trimming took off 2 bases at V and 0 bases at J, with 8 bases between the two ends. The CDR3: CASSLTGSSYNEQFF. In nucleotides, the CDR3 is TGTGCCAGCAGCTTAACGGGGAGCTCCTACAATGAGCAGTTCTTC.

The rearrangement uses TRBV5-1 and TRBJ2-5, with 8 bases aligning to TRBD1. The CDR3 sequence is 13 residues long. J lost 6 bases, V lost 0 bases, and 1 base had no gene match. CDR1 is SGHRS and CDR2 is YFSETQ in the germline V gene. CDR3 residues: CASSLGTGQTQYF. The DNA of the CDR3 is TGCGCCAGCAGCTTGGGGACAGGGCAGACCCAGTACTTC.

The chain recombines TRBV5-1 with TRBJ2-7; the D is unclear. The CDR3 consists of 14 residues. Germline V lookup: CDR1 SGHRS, CDR2 YFSETQ. V lost 0 bases and J lost 2, with 9 bases in between. For the CDR3, the DNA is TGCGCCAGCAGCTTGGAACAAAATGCCTACGAGCAGTACTTC. This encodes CASSLEQNAYEQYF.

The chain links TRBV30 to TRBJ2-1; tentatively, D is TRBD2 (6 bases). CDR1 is GTSNPN, CDR2 SVGIG, per germline (reference sequence). V was cut by 5 bases and J by 9 bases, with 17 bases left in between. The CDR3 has 13 amino acids. The CDR3 DNA is TGTGCCTGGGGGGAGATACTAGCAAGTGAGCAGTTCTTC. This translates into CAWGEILASEQFF.

This chain connects TRBV6-1 to TRBJ2-1; 7 nucleotides match TRBD1. The junction had 5 bases not matched to a gene; V was cut back by 5 bases and J by 4 bases. Looked up from germline, CDR1 is MNHNS and CDR2 is SASEGT. The length of the CDR3 is 14 residues. CDR3 residues: CASSLRDRYNEQFF. The CDR3 coding sequence is TGTGCCAGCAGTCTCCGGGACAGATACAATGAGCAGTTCTTC.

J is TRBJ1-2 and V is TRBV28; 9 nucleotides match TRBD1. CDR3 length: 14 residues. Looked up from germline, CDR1 is MDHEN and CDR2 is SYDVKM. Trimming took 5 bases from V and 6 from J; bases not matched to a gene: 7. The CDR3 protein is CASSPGTGLHGYTF. The CDR3 DNA follows: TGTGCCAGCAGTCCCGGGACAGGGCTCCATGGCTACACCTTC.

This chain connects TRBV11-2 to TRBJ2-5; 12 bases match TRBD2. Germline assignment: CDR1 SGHAT and CDR2 FQNNGV. J was trimmed by 4 bases and V by 2 bases; bases with no gene match: 5. This CDR3 has 16 residues. The CDR3 sequence is CASSLMLAGGRETQYF. CDR3 in DNA: TGTGCCAGCAGCTTAATGCTAGCGGGAGGGAGAGAGACCCAGTACTTC.

The CDR3 DNA reads as TGTGCCAGCAGCTATAACAGGGCCCCATGGTCCTACGAGCAGTACTTC. It codes for CASSYNRAPWSYEQYF. The V and J genes are TRBV6-6 and TRBJ2-7; D might be TRBD1 (6 bases). CDR1 and CDR2 (germline): MNHNY, SVGAGI (reference sequence). The CDR3 runs to 16 residues. Trimming left V 6 bases short and J 1 base short, with 19 bases between.

This chain links TRBV5-1 with TRBJ2-3; 10 bases align to TRBD1. Germline lookup yields CDR1 SGHRS and CDR2 YFSETQ. CDR3 length: 16 residues. V lost 2 bases to trimming and J lost 1 base; unmatched junction nucleotides: 4. CDR3: CASSLSGTGGTDTQYF. The CDR3 DNA reads TGCGCCAGCAGCTTATCCGGGACAGGGGGCACAGATACGCAGTATTTT.

This chain joins TRBV30 and TRBJ2-7, with 11 bases identical to TRBD1. Trimming took 6 bases from V and 6 from J; bases not matched to a gene: 4. The CDR3 extends over 12 amino acids. The germline V gene encodes CDR1 GTSNPN and CDR2 SVGIG (reference sequence). The CDR3 here is CACRDRGCEQYF. For the CDR3, the DNA is TGTGCCTGTAGGGACAGGGGGTGCGAGCAGTACTTC.

The chain is built from TRBV28 and TRBJ2-7, with D tentatively TRBD1 (6 bases). CDR1 and CDR2 (germline): MDHEN, SYDVKM. V was cut by 4 bases and J by 4 bases, with 17 bases left in between. There are 15 residues in the CDR3. The CDR3 spells CASSSSGTLTYEQYF. Written as DNA, the CDR3 is TGTGCCAGCAGTTCCTCCGGGACACTCACTTACGAGCAGTACTTC.

CDR3 sequence: CASRSGQGFTNSPLHF. The CDR3 DNA is TGTGCCAGCAGATCGGGACAGGGGTTTACGAATTCACCCCTCCACTTT. The chain combines TRBV2 with TRBJ1-6; 10 bases are a match to TRBD1. V shed 6 bases, J shed 7 bases, and the junction held 9 bases outside the gene matches. Germline CDR1 SNHLY, CDR2 FYNNEI. There are 16 residues in the CDR3.

This rearrangement joins TRBV18 to TRBJ2-5, with 7 nucleotides matching TRBD2. V was clipped by 5 bases and J by 4 bases; unmatched bases: 7. The CDR3 contains 14 residues. The V gene's germline CDR1 is KGHSH and CDR2 LQKENI. CDR3 bases: TGTGCCAGCTCATACGGGGGGTTTGGAGAGACCCAGTACTTC. Translating it yields CASSYGGFGETQYF.

The chain carries TRBV7-2 and TRBJ1-5; no reliable D call. With 3 bases removed from V and 1 base from J, the gap between germline ends came to 16 bases. The germline V gene encodes CDR1 SGHTA and CDR2 FQGNSA. The CDR3 is made up of 17 amino acids. In DNA, the CDR3 is TGTGCCAGCAGCTTTTTCGGACTTATGGAGAGCAATCAGCCCCAGCATTTT. Amino acids: CASSFFGLMESNQPQHF.

This chain links TRBV7-9 with TRBJ1-2; possible D gene TRBD1, 5 bases. This CDR3 contains 15 residues. Germline V lookup: CDR1 SEHNR, CDR2 FQNEAQ (reference sequence). The germline V and J ends were trimmed by 0 bases and 4 bases, with 12 bases remaining between them. The CDR3 region is CASSLAQAGSYGYTF. As DNA, the CDR3 is TGTGCCAGCAGCTTAGCGCAGGCAGGGTCCTATGGCTACACCTTC.